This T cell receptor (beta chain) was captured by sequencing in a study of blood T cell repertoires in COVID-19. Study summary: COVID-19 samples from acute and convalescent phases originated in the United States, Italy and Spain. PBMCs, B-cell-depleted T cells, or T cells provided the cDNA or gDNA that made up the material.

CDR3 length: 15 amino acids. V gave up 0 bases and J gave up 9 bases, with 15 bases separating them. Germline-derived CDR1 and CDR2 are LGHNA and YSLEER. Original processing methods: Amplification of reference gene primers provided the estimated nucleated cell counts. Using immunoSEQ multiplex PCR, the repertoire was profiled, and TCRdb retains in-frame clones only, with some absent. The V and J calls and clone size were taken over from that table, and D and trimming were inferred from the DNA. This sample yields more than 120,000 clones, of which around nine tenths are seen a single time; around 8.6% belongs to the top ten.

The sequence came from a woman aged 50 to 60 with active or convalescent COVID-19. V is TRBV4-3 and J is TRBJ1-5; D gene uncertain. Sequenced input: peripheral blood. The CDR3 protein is CASSQETGTRVPQHF. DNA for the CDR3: TGCGCCAGCAGCCAAGAGACGGGAACTAGGGTGCCCCAGCATTTT.